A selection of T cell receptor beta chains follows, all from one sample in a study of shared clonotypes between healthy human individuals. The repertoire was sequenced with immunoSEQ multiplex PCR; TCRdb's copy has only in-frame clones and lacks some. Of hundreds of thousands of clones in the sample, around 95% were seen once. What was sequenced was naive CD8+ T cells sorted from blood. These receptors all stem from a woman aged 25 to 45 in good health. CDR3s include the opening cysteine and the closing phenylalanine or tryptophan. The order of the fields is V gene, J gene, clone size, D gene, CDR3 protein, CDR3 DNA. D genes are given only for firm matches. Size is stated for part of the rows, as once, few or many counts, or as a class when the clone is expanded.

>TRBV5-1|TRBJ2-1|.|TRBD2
CASSLAPSGSDEQFF
TGCGCCAGCAGCTTGGCCCCTAGCGGGAGTGATGAGCAGTTCTTC
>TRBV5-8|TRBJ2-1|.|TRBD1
CASSFRDRVVDEQFF
TGTGCCAGCAGCTTCCGGGACAGGGTGGTCGATGAGCAGTTCTTC
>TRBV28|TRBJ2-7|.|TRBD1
CASSNWGQIIRNEQYF
TGTGCCAGCAGCAACTGGGGACAGATAATTCGGAACGAGCAGTACTTC
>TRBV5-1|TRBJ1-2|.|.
CASVRYGYTF
TGCGCCAGCGTAAGGTATGGCTACACCTTC
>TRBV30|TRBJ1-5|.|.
CAWSVRGNGNQPQHF
TGTGCCTGGAGTGTACGAGGGAATGGCAATCAGCCCCAGCATTTT
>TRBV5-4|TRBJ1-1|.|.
CASHPQNTEAFF
TGTGCCAGCCACCCTCAGAACACTGAAGCTTTCTTT
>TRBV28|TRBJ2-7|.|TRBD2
CASRERGTSVSYEQYF
TGTGCCAGCAGGGAGCGCGGGACTAGCGTCTCCTACGAGCAGTACTTC
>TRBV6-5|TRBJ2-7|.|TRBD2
CATCGRPNEQYF
TGTGCCACATGCGGGAGACCCAACGAGCAGTACTTC
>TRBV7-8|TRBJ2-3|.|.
CASSQISGSTDTQYF
TGTGCCAGCAGCCAAATAAGCGGGAGCACAGATACGCAGTATTTT
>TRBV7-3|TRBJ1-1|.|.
CASSLSTGSGTEAFF
TGTGCCAGCAGCTTAAGTACAGGGAGCGGCACTGAAGCTTTCTTT
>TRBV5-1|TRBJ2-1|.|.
CATSLGNEQFF
TGCGCCACCAGCCTGGGGAATGAGCAGTTCTTC
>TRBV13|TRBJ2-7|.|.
CASSPGLNEQYF
TGTGCCAGCAGCCCGGGACTTAACGAGCAGTACTTC
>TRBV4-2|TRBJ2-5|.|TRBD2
CASSQVIDGRAETQYF
TGTGCCAGCAGCCAAGTTATTGACGGGAGGGCAGAGACCCAGTACTTC
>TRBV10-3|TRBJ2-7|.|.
CAISELYEQYF
TGTGCCATCAGTGAGCTATACGAGCAGTACTTC
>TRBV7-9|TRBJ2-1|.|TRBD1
CASSPLGTGSGNEQFF
TGTGCCAGCAGTCCCCTTGGGACAGGGAGCGGGAATGAGCAGTTCTTC
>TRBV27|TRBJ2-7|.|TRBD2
CASSTGGVYEQYF
TGTGCCAGCAGCACTGGGGGGGTCTACGAGCAGTACTTC
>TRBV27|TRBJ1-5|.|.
CASMPGSYNQPQHF
TGTGCCAGCATGCCGGGGAGCTACAATCAGCCCCAGCATTTT
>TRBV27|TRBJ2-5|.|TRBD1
CASSPSAGGAGETQYF
TGTGCCAGCAGTCCCTCCGCAGGGGGCGCGGGAGAGACCCAGTACTTC
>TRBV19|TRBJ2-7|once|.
CASSTADGSYEQYF
TGTGCCAGTAGTACGGCGGACGGCTCCTACGAGCAGTACTTC
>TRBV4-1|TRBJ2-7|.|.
CASSQLPADEQYF
TGCGCCAGCAGCCAACTTCCGGCGGACGAGCAGTACTTC
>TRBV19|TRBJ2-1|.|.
CASSILGANHNEQFF
TGTGCCAGTAGTATTTTGGGGGCCAACCACAATGAGCAGTTCTTC
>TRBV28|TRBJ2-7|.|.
CASSLGETASYEQYF
TGTGCCAGCAGTTTAGGAGAGACGGCGAGCTACGAGCAGTACTTC
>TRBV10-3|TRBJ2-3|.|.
CAISDGAPGADTQYF
TGTGCCATCAGTGACGGTGCCCCGGGGGCGGATACGCAGTATTTT